This TCR beta chain was profiled in a study of beta chain features in type 1 diabetes. Overall study: The patients were much like the healthy donors in age, gender and cell yields.

In germline, CDR1 is MNHNY, CDR2 SVGAGI (reference sequence). V lost 7 bases and J lost 0; bases outside the gene matches: 4. CDR3 length: 14 residues. The study, taken as a whole, reports: TCRB CDR3s were moderately but significantly shorter in Type 1 diabetes patients in all four CD4+ subsets.

Expressed TCRB transcripts were sequenced, since all the RNA that had been isolated was reverse transcribed. Clones were read by immunoSEQ multiplex PCR, and TCRdb kept only the in-frame ones, dropping some. The profile shows about 740,000 clones, roughly 13% of them singletons. A single count supports this clone. The antigen remains unidentified. The chain joins TRBV6-6 to TRBJ2-5; TRBD1 matches at 8 bases. The sequencing sample was made of naive CD4+ T cells from blood. This TCR was sampled from a man younger than 35 with type 1 diabetes. The DNA for the CDR3 is TGTGCCAGCACCATACAGGGGGACCAAGAGACCCAGTACTTC. It translates to CASTIQGDQETQYF.